This TCR beta chain is drawn from a study of shared clonotypes between healthy human individuals (TCRdb year 2020). At the level of the whole study: A few men and a couple of women, aged 18 to 49 years, made up the cohort. For each donor, CD4 naive and CD4 memory were each run on three plates, CD8 naive on two plates, and CD8 memory on one plate. The study deeply sequenced blood TCR repertoires of about five healthy adults to estimate repertoire size and the extent of clonotype sharing between individuals. Libraries were prepared and TCR repertoires were sequenced by different laboratories using diverse techniques, in order to increase sequencing depth and limit assay-specific biases. Per donor, leukapheresis produced somewhere between about 0.9 and 9.5 billion PBMCs.

What the study reported, not specific to this receptor: Rarefaction of sorted-subset datasets indicated incomplete sequencing despite the large sequencing depth. Sampling was limited to blood, and TCR repertoires in tissue likely differ from TCR repertoires in blood. Across several donors, about 5% of naive CD4, approximately 3.6% of naive CD8, roughly 2.3% of memory CD4, and 0.4% of memory CD8 clonotypes were shared. Naive subsets generally had larger estimated clonotype richness than memory subsets did. Pairwise subsampling indicated that sequencing depth was expected to affect the degree of clonotype sharing among donors. Because the study included only a small number of donors, the genetic and exposure-history diversity represented was limited. Compared with non-shared clonotypes, the clonotypes found in all four sorted-subset donors had higher generation probabilities.

Donors were healthy HIV-negative adults with no recently reported acute infections or vaccinations. All donors were Caucasian adults living in Nashville, Tennessee, USA. CD4+ T cells were enriched by magnetic negative selection; naive cells were then positively selected on CD45RA, and the negative fraction formed the memory subset. Blood was obtained by leukapheresis, after which PBMCs were separated by Ficoll-Histopaque density gradient centrifugation and cryopreserved in liquid nitrogen vapor phase. Purity and quantity of every magnetically sorted T cell population were checked by analytical flow cytometry. From each sorted fraction, genomic DNA was isolated and quantified by UV absorbance on a Nanodrop 2000c. Regarding this clone: This clone's antigen is unknown. Nothing much larger sits one base from this clone, and base qualities are not available.

TCR CDR3 regions were amplified from genomic DNA by multiplex PCR using the deep immunoSEQ assay. Genomic DNA extracted from each cell subset was distributed evenly over all wells of several immunoSEQ 96-well plates, and each plate served as one replicate. Each replicate PCR for sorted subsets received about 210 ng genomic DNA, equal to 30,000 or so T cell genomes. The purified libraries were quantified using a Qubit 3.0 fluorometer, sized with a Bioanalyzer 2100, and then quantified again using the KAPA Library Quantification kit. Every immunoSEQ 96-well plate was sequenced on a dedicated single-read 150-cycle Illumina NextSeq 550 flow cell. The study's processing was this. Because the immunoSEQ output included only junctional sequences and no quality scores, the filtering could not be the same as the filtering used for full-length reads. To assign V/J genes and CDR3, sequences were annotated using PyIR, a Python wrapper for IgBLAST v1.9, with IMGT germline references. Reads with weak V/J assignments (E-value above 1e-6), missing CDR3, stop codons, out-of-frame junctions, or ambiguous translated residues were removed. A V3J clonotype was defined by an identical inferred V gene, J gene, and CDR3 amino acid sequence. The percentage overlap between two repertoires was calculated by dividing the number of shared unique clonotypes by the size of the smaller repertoire. Three approaches were used to assess repertoire richness: RTK rarefaction, the Chao1 estimator, and Recon v2.1 estimates of unobserved clonotypes. Generation probabilities were computed with OLGA for all TCRbeta clonotypes obtained by the gDNA method from several donors. In TCRdb, the immuneACCESS table is reduced to in-frame sequences with V and J assigned. These tables do not hold every clone; where another copy was compared, an unresolved V gene accounts for under half, and the others remain unexplained. From that table come the V and J calls and clone size; the DNA was used to work out D and trimming. This sample holds 650,000 to 750,000 clones; more than 70% were observed only once. The ten largest clones capture approximately 1.8% of the sample.

V is cut back by 4 bases and J by 2 bases, with 3 bases in the junction unmatched. From the cysteine through the phenylalanine, the CDR3 covers 17 amino acids. The entry retains the CDR3 DNA only, 51 bases that are in frame from base 1. Per the germline V gene (reference sequence), LNHDA is the CDR1 and SQIVND is the CDR2. Sequencing input: memory CD4+ T cells sorted from blood. The cell subset or site label, read with the paper, signifies: CD45RA-negative fraction. The clonotype comes from a woman younger than 45 in good health. This sequence uses TRBV19 and TRBJ2-1, with TRBD2 matching 15 junction bases. The base sequence is TGTGCCAGTAGTAAGGGACTAGCGGGAGGAACCTACAATGAGCAGTTCTTC. This gives the protein CASSKGLAGGTYNEQFF.